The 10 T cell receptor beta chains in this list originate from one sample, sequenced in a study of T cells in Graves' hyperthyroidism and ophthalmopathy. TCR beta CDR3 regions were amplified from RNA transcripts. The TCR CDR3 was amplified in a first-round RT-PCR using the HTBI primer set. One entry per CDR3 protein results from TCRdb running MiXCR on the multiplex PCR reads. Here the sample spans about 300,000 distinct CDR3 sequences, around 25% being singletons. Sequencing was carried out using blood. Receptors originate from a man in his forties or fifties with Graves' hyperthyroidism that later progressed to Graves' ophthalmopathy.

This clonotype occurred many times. CDR3 DNA sequence: TGTGCCAGCAGTTTACAGATCCAAGAGACCCAGTACTTC. Amino acid sequence: CASSLQIQETQYF. The chain carries TRBV2 and TRBJ2-5; D uncertain. The V and J ends lost 5 bases and 1 base respectively, with 8 bases between them. Germline-derived CDR1 and CDR2 are SNHLY and FYNNEI. This CDR3 spans 13 amino acids.

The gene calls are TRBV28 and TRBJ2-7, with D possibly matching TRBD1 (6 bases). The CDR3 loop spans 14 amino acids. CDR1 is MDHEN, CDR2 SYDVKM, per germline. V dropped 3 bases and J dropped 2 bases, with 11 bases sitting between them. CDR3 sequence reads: CASSFLDSPYEQYF. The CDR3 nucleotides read TGTGCCAGCAGTTTTTTGGACAGCCCCTACGAGCAGTACTTC.

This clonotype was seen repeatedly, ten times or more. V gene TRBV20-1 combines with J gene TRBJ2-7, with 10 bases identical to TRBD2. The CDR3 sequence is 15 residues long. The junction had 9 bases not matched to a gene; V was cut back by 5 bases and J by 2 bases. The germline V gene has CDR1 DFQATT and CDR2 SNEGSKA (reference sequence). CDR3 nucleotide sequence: TGCAGTGCTCCAATAGCGGGGGGCCTAACCTACGAGCAGTACTTC. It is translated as CSAPIAGGLTYEQYF.

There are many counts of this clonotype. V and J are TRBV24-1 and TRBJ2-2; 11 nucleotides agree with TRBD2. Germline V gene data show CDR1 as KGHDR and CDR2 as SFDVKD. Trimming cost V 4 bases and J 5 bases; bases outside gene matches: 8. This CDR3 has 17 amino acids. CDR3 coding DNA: TGTGCCACCAGTGACCCTGGTAGCGGGAGGGCTACCGGGGAGCTGTTTTTT. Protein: CATSDPGSGRATGELFF.

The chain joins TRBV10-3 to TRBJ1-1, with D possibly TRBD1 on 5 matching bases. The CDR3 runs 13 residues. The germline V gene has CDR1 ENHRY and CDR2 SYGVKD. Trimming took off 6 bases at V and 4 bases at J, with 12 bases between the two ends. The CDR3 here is CAISQTGTTEAFF. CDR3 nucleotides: TGTGCCATCAGCCAAACAGGTACCACTGAAGCTTTCTTT.

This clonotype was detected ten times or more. DNA of the CDR3: TGTGCCTGGAGAAAAGGTGGGAGGTCCTACGAGCAGTACTTC. Its protein is CAWRKGGRSYEQYF. The rearrangement links TRBV30 to TRBJ2-7; perhaps TRBD2 as D (6 bases). Germline V CDR1 and CDR2: GTSNPN, SVGIG (reference sequence). Between the trimmed V and J ends, which lost 3 bases and 1 base, there was a span of 13 bases. The CDR3 runs to 14 residues.

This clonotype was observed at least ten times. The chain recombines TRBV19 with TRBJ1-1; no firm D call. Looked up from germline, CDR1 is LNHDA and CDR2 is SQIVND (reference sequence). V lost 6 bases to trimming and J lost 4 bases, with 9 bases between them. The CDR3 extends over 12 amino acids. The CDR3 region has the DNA TGTGCCAGTAGGGGTCAGAGCACTGAAGCTTTCTTT. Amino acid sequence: CASRGQSTEAFF.

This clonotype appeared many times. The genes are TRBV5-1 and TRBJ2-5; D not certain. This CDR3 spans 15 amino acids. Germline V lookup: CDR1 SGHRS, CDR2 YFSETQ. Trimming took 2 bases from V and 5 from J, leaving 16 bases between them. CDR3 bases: TGCGCCAGCAGCTTCGGACCTGCCTCAGAGGAGACCCAGTACTTC. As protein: CASSFGPASEETQYF.

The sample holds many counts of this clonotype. The CDR3 nucleotides are TGTGCCAGTAGTAAACGGTTTGAAGCTTTCTTT. It codes for CASSKRFEAFF. The chain couples TRBV19 to TRBJ1-1; no clear D. The CDR3 consists of 11 residues. Per germline, CDR1 LNHDA and CDR2 SQIVND (reference sequence). Trimming left V 4 bases short and J 7 bases short, with 7 bases between.

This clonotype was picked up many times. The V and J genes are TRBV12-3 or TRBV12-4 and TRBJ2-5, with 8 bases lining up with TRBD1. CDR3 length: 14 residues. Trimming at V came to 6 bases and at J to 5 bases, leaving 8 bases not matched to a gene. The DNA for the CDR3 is TGTGCCAGCAGCCTTCGGCGACAGGGGGAGACCCAGTACTTC. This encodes CASSLRRQGETQYF.